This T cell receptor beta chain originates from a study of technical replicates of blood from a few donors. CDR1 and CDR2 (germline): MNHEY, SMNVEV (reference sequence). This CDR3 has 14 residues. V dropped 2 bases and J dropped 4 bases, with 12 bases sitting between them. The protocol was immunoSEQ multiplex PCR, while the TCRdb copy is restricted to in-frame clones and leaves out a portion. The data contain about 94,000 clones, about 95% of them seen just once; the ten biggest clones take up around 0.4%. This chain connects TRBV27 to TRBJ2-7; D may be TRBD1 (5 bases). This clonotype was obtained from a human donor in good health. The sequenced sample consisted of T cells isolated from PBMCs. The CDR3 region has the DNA TGTGCCAGCAGTTTAAGTCTAACAGGTTACGAGCAGTACTTC. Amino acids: CASSLSLTGYEQYF.